In this sample, the clone carrying this T cell receptor (beta chain) turned up a few times. V lost 5 bases and J lost 0, with 9 bases in between. The CDR3 spans 14 residues. Looked up from germline, CDR1 is SGDLS and CDR2 is YYNGEE. This entry belongs to a study of OX40 agonist ivuxolimab in advanced cancers. Study as a whole: Ivuxolimab was delivered to patients intravenously every 2 weeks at doses spanning 0.01 to 10 mg/kg. Treatment received earlier with anti-PD-1, anti-PD-L1 or anti-CTLA-4 agents was allowed, and roughly 40% had some.

Autoimmune disease history or systemic immunosuppression excluded patients. This table comes from immunoSEQ multiplex PCR, and its TCRdb copy is limited to in-frame clones, with some not included. The table has about 34,000 clones, around 83% seen once. The sample consisted of CD4+ or CD8+ T cells sorted from blood, taken in a trial of the OX40 agonist ivuxolimab. The receptor comes from an adult with an advanced solid tumor such as melanoma, head and neck, liver or kidney cancer. The rearrangement links TRBV9 to TRBJ1-5; tentatively, D is TRBD1 (6 bases). The CDR3 bases are TGTGCCAGCAGTACGACAGGTAGCAATCAGCCCCAGCATTTT. This encodes CASSTTGSNQPQHF.